These 8 T cell receptor beta chains were sequenced from one sample in a study of T cell responses to AZD1222 COVID-19 vaccine. Only in-frame clones appear in the TCRdb table, and some are missing; sequencing was by immunoSEQ multiplex PCR. In the table there are hundreds of thousands of clones, approximately 94% of which are singletons. The sequenced sample was peripheral blood, obtained on day 0 of MenACWY control vaccination. The source is an adult in good health.

This clone was counted between two and nine times. The chain carries TRBV5-1 and TRBJ2-5; 12 bases match TRBD2. The V and J ends lost 3 bases and 5 bases, in that order; junction bases with no gene match: 5. The CDR3 covers 15 residues. The germline gives CDR1 SGHRS, CDR2 YFSETQ. The CDR3 sequence is CASSSSGGAWETQYF. CDR3 coding DNA: TGCGCCAGCAGCTCTAGCGGGGGGGCGTGGGAGACCCAGTACTTC.

The chain employs TRBV7-9 and TRBJ1-2; 7 bases line up with TRBD1. CDR3 length: 15 residues. The V gene's germline CDR1 is SEHNR and CDR2 FQNEAQ (reference sequence). V lost 5 bases, J lost 0 bases, and 6 bases stayed unmatched. This CDR3 reads CASSPDRATNYGYTF. The CDR3, as DNA: TGTGCCAGCAGCCCCGACAGGGCAACTAACTATGGCTACACCTTC.

In this sample, this clone turned up once. The V and J genes are TRBV4-1 and TRBJ2-6, with D possibly matching TRBD1 (5 bases). Germline assignment: CDR1 MGHRA and CDR2 YSYEKL. The V end was cut by 2 bases, the J end by 3 bases, with 11 bases between. CDR3 length equals 16 residues. CDR3 nucleotide sequence: TGCGCCAGCAGCCAAAATCAACAGGTTGGGGCCAACGTCCTGACTTTC. Its translation: CASSQNQQVGANVLTF.

The V gene is TRBV4-1, the J gene TRBJ2-2; no definite D call. Germline V CDR1 and CDR2: MGHRA, YSYEKL. This CDR3 is 14 amino acids long. Trimming stripped 3 bases from V and 3 bases from J, with 8 bases between. CDR3: CASSQVGDTGELFF. CDR3 nucleotide sequence: TGCGCCAGCAGCCAGGTTGGAGACACCGGGGAGCTGTTTTTT.

This chain connects TRBV5-6 to TRBJ1-2; D is unclear. Trimming stripped 7 bases from V and 4 bases from J, with 17 bases between. The CDR3 is made up of 14 amino acids. Germline V gives CDR1 SGHDT, CDR2 YYEEEE. This CDR3 reads CASGLRVDGYGYTF. The CDR3 DNA sequence: TGTGCCAGCGGGCTAAGAGTTGATGGCTATGGCTACACCTTC.

The chain couples TRBV3-1 (or the pseudogene TRBV3-2) to TRBJ2-7, with no clear D. CDR3 length equals 15 residues. Germline V lookup: CDR1 LGHDT, CDR2 YNNKEL (reference sequence). V shed 4 bases and J shed 1 base, with 14 bases lying between them. The DNA for the CDR3 is TGTGCCAGCAGCCTTCAGCCGCTAGGATCCTACGAGCAGTACTTC. Translation gives CASSLQPLGSYEQYF.

This sequence joins TRBV30 and TRBJ2-7, with D possibly TRBD2 on 6 matching bases. Germline V gene lookup returns CDR1 GTSNPN and CDR2 SVGIG (reference sequence). Trimming left V 2 bases short and J 0 bases short, with 17 bases between. CDR3 length: 16 residues. The CDR3 spells CAWSPSRLAASYEQYF. The CDR3 DNA sequence: TGTGCCTGGAGTCCCTCTCGTTTAGCGGCCTCCTACGAGCAGTACTTC.

The V gene is TRBV7-9, the J gene TRBJ2-7; the D gene is possibly TRBD1 (7 bases). The length of the CDR3 is 14 residues. The germline V and J ends were trimmed by 5 bases and 2 bases, with 13 bases remaining between them. Germline-derived CDR1 and CDR2 are SEHNR and FQNEAQ (reference sequence). CDR3: CASSPQGGPYEQYF. The DNA for the CDR3 is TGTGCCAGCAGCCCGCAGGGGGGCCCCTACGAGCAGTACTTC. Looking up the rest from reference TRBV7-9 and TRBJ2-7 gives the full variable domain: DTGVSQNPRHKITKRGQNVTFRCDPISEHNRLYWYRQTLGQGPEFLTYFQNEAQLEKSRLLSDRFSAERPKGSFSTLEIQRTEQGDSAMYLCASSPQGGPYEQYFGPGTRLTVT.